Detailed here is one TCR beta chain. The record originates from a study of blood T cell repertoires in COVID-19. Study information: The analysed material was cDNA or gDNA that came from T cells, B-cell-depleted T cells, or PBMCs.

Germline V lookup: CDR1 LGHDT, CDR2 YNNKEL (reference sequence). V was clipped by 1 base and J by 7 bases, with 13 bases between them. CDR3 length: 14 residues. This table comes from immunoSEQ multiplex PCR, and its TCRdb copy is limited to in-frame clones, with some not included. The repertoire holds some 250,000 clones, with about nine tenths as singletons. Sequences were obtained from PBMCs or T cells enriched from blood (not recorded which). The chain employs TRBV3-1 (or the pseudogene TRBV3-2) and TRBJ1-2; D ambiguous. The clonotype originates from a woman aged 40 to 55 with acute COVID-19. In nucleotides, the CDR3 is TGTGCCAGCAGCCAAGGTCGACACTTCTCTGGCTACACCTTC. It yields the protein CASSQGRHFSGYTF.